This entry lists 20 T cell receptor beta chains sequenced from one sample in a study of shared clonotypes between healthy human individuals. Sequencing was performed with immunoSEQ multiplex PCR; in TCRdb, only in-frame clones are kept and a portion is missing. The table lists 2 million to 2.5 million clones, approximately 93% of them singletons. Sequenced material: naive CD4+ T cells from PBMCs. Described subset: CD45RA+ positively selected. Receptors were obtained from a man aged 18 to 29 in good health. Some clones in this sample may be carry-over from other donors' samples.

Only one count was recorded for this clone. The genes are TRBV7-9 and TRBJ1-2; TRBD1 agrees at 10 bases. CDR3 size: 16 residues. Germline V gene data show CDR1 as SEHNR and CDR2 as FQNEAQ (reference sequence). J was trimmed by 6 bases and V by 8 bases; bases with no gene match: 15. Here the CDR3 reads CASSPTLGTGENGYTF. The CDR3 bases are TGTGCCAGCTCCCCCACCTTGGGGACAGGGGAAAATGGCTACACCTTC.

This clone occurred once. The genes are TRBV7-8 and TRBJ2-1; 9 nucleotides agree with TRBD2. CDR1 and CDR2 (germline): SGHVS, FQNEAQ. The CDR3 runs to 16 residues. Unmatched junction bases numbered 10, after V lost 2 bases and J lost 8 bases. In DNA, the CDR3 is TGTGCCAGCAGCTTAAAATGGTATGTAGCGGGAGATGAGCAGTTCTTC. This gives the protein CASSLKWYVAGDEQFF.

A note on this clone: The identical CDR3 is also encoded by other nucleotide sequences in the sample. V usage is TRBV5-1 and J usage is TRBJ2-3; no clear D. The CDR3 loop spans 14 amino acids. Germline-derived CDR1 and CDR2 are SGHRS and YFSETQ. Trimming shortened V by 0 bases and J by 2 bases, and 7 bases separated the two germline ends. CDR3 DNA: TGCGCCAGCAGCTTGGGATCCATCACAGATACGCAGTATTTT. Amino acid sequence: CASSLGSITDTQYF.

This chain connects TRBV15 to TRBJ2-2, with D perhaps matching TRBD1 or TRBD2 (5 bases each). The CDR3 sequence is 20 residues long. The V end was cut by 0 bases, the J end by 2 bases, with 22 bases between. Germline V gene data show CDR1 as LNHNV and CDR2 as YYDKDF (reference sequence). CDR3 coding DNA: TGTGCCACCAGCAGAGATGGAGGTTGGCTAGGACACCCCAACACCGGGGAGCTGTTTTTT. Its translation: CATSRDGGWLGHPNTGELFF.

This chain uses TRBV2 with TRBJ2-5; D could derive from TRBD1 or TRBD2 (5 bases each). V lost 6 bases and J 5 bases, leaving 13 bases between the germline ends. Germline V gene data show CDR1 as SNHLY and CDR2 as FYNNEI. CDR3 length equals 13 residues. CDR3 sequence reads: CASSPGRRETQYF. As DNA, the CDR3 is TGTGCCAGCAGCCCAGGGCGGAGGGAGACCCAGTACTTC.

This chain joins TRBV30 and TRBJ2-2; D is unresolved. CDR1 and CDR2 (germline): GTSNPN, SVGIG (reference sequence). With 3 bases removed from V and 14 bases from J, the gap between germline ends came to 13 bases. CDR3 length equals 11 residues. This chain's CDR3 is CAWSGLRNLFF. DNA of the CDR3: TGTGCCTGGAGCGGCCTACGGAATCTGTTTTTT.

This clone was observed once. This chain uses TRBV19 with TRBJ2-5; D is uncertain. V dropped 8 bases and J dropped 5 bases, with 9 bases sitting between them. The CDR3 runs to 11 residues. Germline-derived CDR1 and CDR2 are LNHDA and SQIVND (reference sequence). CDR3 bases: TGTGCCAGTGGGCTTTTCGAGACCCAGTACTTC. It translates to CASGLFETQYF.

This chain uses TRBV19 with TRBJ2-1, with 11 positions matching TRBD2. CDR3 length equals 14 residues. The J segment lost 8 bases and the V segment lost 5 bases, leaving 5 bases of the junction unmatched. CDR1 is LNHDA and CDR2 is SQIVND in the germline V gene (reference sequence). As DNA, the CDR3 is TGTGCCAGTAGTCCACTAGCGGGAGCCCATGAGCAGTTCTTC. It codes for CASSPLAGAHEQFF.

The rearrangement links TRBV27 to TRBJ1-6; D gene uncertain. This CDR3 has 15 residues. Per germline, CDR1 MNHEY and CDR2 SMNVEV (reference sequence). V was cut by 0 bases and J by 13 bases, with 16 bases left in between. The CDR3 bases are TGTGCCAGCAGTTTATCGGAATGGGGATCAGTCCCCCTCCACTTT. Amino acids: CASSLSEWGSVPLHF.

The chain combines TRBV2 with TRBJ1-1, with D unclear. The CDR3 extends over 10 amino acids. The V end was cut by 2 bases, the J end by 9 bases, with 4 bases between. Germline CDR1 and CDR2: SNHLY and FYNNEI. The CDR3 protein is CASSERQAFF. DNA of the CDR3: TGTGCCAGCAGTGAACGCCAAGCTTTCTTT.

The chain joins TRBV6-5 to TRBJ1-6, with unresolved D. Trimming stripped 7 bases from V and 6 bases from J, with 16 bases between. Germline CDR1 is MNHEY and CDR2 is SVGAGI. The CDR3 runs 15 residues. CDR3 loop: CASTGRARFNSPLHF. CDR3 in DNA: TGTGCCAGCACGGGGAGGGCGAGGTTTAATTCACCCCTCCACTTT.

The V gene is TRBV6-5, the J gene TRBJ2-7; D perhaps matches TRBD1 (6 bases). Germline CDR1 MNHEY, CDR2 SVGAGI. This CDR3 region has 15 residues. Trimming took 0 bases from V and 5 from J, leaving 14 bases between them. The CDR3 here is CASSYSRQGSHEQYF. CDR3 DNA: TGTGCCAGCAGTTACTCGAGGCAGGGGTCCCACGAGCAGTACTTC.

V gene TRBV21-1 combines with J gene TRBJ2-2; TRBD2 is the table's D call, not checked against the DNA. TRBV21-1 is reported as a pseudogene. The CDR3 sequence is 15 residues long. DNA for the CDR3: TGTGCCAGCAGCAAAAAGGGACTGGACACCGGGGAGCTGTTTTTT. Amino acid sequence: CASSKKGLDTGELFF.

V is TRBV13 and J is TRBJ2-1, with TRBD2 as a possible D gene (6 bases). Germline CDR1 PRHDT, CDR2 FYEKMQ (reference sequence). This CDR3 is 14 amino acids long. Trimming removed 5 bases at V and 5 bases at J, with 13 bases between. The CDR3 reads CASSIGLSHNEQFF. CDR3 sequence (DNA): TGTGCCAGCAGCATCGGACTATCCCACAATGAGCAGTTCTTC.

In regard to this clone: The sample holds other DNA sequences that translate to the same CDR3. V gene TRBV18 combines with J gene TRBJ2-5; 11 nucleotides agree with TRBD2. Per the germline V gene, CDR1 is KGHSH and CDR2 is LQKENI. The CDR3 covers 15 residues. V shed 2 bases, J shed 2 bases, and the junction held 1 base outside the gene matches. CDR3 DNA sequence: TGTGCCAGCTCACCAACTAGCGGGGGACAAGAGACCCAGTACTTC. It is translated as CASSPTSGGQETQYF.

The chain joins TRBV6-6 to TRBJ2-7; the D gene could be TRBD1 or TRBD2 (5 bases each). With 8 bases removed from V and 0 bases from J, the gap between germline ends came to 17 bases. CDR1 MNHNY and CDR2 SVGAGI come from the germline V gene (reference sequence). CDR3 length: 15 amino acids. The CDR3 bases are TGTGCCAGCGGAGAGGGGCCGGCGGGCTCCTACGAGCAGTACTTC. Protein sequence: CASGEGPAGSYEQYF.

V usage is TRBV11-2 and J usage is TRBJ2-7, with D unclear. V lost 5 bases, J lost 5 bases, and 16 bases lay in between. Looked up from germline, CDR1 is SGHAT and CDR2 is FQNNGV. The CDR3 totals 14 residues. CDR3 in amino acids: CASSPVGRAHEQYF. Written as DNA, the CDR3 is TGTGCCAGCAGCCCCGTTGGAAGGGCCCACGAGCAGTACTTC.

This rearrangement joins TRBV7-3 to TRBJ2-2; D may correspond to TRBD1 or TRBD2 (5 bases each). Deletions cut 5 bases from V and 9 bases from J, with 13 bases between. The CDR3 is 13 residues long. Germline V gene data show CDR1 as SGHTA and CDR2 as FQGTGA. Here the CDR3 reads CASSNGARRELFF. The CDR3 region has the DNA TGTGCCAGCAGCAACGGGGCGAGGAGGGAGCTGTTTTTT.

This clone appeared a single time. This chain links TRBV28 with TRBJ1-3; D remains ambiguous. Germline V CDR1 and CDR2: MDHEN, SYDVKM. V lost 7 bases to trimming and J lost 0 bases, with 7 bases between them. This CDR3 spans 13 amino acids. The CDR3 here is CASTRYSGNTIYF. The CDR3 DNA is TGTGCCAGCACTAGGTACTCTGGAAACACCATATATTTT. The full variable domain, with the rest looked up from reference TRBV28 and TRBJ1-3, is DVKVTQSSRYLVKRTGEKVFLECVQDMDHENMFWYRQDPGLGLRLIYFSYDVKMKEKGDIPEGYSVSREKKERFSLILESASTNQTSMYLCASTRYSGNTIYFGEGSWLTVV.

The CDR3 is CASNRDRETEEQYF. The CDR3 DNA reads as TGTGCCAGCAACCGGGACAGGGAGACCGAGGAGCAGTACTTC. The chain carries TRBV6-6 and TRBJ2-7; 9 nucleotides line up with TRBD1. Trimming took 7 bases from V and 7 from J; bases not matched to a gene: 11. Germline-derived CDR1 and CDR2 are MNHNY and SVGAGI (reference sequence). CDR3 length: 14 amino acids.